Presented here are 13 T cell receptor beta chains from one specimen sequenced in a study of T cell responses to AZD1222 COVID-19 vaccine. The table came from immunoSEQ multiplex PCR; TCRdb's copy has only in-frame clones and leaves some out. The table lists approximately 100,000 clones, about nine tenths of them singletons. The material sequenced was peripheral blood, taken on day 0 of AZD1222 vaccination. Source of these receptors: an adult in good health.

The chain carries TRBV19 and TRBJ2-1; 8 nucleotides line up with TRBD1. Germline V gives CDR1 LNHDA, CDR2 SQIVND (reference sequence). The CDR3 is 16 residues long. V lost 6 bases to trimming and J lost 6 bases; unmatched junction nucleotides: 13. For the CDR3, the DNA is TGTGCCAGTAGGTTCAGGGGGCTAGGACCATTCAATGAGCAGTTCTTC. As protein: CASRFRGLGPFNEQFF.

The chain couples TRBV7-3 to TRBJ2-1, with D maybe TRBD1 (6 bases). From germline, CDR1 is SGHTA and CDR2 FQGTGA. The CDR3 is made up of 18 amino acids. V gave up 4 bases and J gave up 1 base, with 20 bases separating them. The CDR3 region is CASSSLPYRVGSYNEQFF. DNA for the CDR3: TGTGCCAGCAGCTCACTCCCCTACAGGGTTGGATCCTACAATGAGCAGTTCTTC.

V is TRBV5-5 and J is TRBJ1-5, with D tentatively TRBD1 (5 bases). The CDR3 spans 15 residues. V gave up 4 bases and J gave up 0 bases, with 11 bases separating them. Germline CDR1 is SGHKS and CDR2 is YYEKEE (reference sequence). CDR3 DNA sequence: TGTGCCAGCAGCGGAGGGACTTATAGCAATCAGCCCCAGCATTTT. Protein sequence: CASSGGTYSNQPQHF.

This clone has more than one count but fewer than ten. The rearrangement links TRBV12-3 or TRBV12-4 to TRBJ1-6, with a tentative D call TRBD1 (5 bases). The V gene lost 6 bases and the J gene lost 7 bases, with 10 bases spanning the gap. The CDR3 length is 13 residues. CDR3 sequence: CASSLGGNSPLHF. CDR3 coding DNA: TGTGCCAGCAGCCTGGGGGGGAATTCACCCCTCCACTTT.

The chain recombines TRBV9 with TRBJ2-3; D unresolved. CDR3 length equals 14 residues. Trimming stripped 0 bases from V and 2 bases from J, with 7 bases between. Germline CDR1 is SGDLS and CDR2 is YYNGEE. The CDR3, as DNA: TGTGCCAGCAGCGTAGAATTCTACACAGATACGCAGTATTTT. Protein: CASSVEFYTDTQYF.

J is TRBJ1-6 and V is TRBV9; D not resolved. The CDR3 extends over 15 amino acids. Germline assignment: CDR1 SGDLS and CDR2 YYNGEE. V was trimmed by 0 bases and J by 7 bases, leaving 11 bases between them. CDR3 sequence (DNA): TGTGCCAGCAGCGTAGGTGGACCGTCGAATTCACCCCTCCACTTT. It translates to CASSVGGPSNSPLHF.

This chain links TRBV15 with TRBJ1-4; TRBD1 aligns across 8 bases. This CDR3 comprises 14 residues. J was trimmed by 7 bases and V by 6 bases; bases with no gene match: 7. Germline V CDR1 and CDR2: LNHNV, YYDKDF (reference sequence). The CDR3 here is CATRGQGLAEKLFF. The CDR3 DNA sequence: TGTGCCACCAGAGGACAGGGTTTGGCTGAAAAACTGTTTTTT.

This clone came up once. V gene TRBV6-5 combines with J gene TRBJ1-2; 7 bases match TRBD1. The CDR3 has 14 residues. J gave up 7 bases and V 6 bases, and 11 bases lay outside the gene matches. Germline CDR1 reads MNHEY; CDR2 reads SVGAGI. CDR3 region: CASSLLSGGSGYTF. The CDR3 nucleotides read TGTGCCAGCAGCTTACTTTCAGGGGGGAGTGGCTACACCTTC.

This clone was recorded a few times. V is TRBV7-2 and J is TRBJ2-7; TRBD2 matches at 9 bases. The CDR3 spans 17 residues. Trimming removed 0 bases from V and 2 bases from J; junction bases left unmatched: 8. Germline V CDR1 and CDR2: SGHTA, FQGNSA. In DNA form, the CDR3 reads TGTGCCAGCAGCTTAGCGTTTAGGAGCGGGGGGACCTACGAGCAGTACTTC. The encoded protein is CASSLAFRSGGTYEQYF. Full variable domain (outside the CDR3, taken from reference TRBV7-2 and TRBJ2-7): GAGVSQSPSNKVTEKGKDVELRCDPISGHTALYWYRQSLGQGLEFLIYFQGNSAPDKSGLPSDRFSAERTGGSVSTLTIQRTQQEDSAVYLCASSLAFRSGGTYEQYFGPGTRLTVT.

The chain is built from TRBV29-1 and TRBJ1-2; D not resolved. Germline CDR1 is SQVTM and CDR2 is ANQGSEA. This CDR3 contains 12 residues. V was cut by 0 bases and J by 4 bases, with 6 bases left in between. This CDR3 is CSVEDRTYGYTF. The CDR3 nucleotides are TGCAGCGTTGAAGACAGGACCTATGGCTACACCTTC.

The chain has TRBV20-1 and TRBJ1-4; D uncertain. This CDR3 spans 11 amino acids. Trimming removed 3 bases at V and 8 bases at J, with 7 bases between. Germline CDR1 and CDR2: DFQATT and SNEGSKA (reference sequence). Written as DNA, the CDR3 is TGCAGTGCTAGGGCAGTCGAAAAACTGTTTTTT. Amino acid sequence: CSARAVEKLFF.

This chain links TRBV6-5 with TRBJ1-2; TRBD1 matches 8 bases. The CDR3 sequence is 14 residues long. Germline V gene lookup returns CDR1 MNHEY and CDR2 SVGAGI. J was trimmed by 2 bases and V by 6 bases; bases with no gene match: 5. CDR3 coding DNA: TGTGCCAGCAGCCGGACAGGGAACAACTATGGCTACACCTTC. Translation: CASSRTGNNYGYTF.

The CDR3 reads CAGRSGDSYEQYF. The CDR3 DNA reads TGTGCCGGCCGATCGGGGGATTCCTACGAGCAGTACTTC. The J gene is TRBJ2-7, the V gene TRBV12-3 or TRBV12-4; maybe TRBD2 (6 bases). V lost 11 bases and J 1 base, leaving 15 bases between the germline ends. This CDR3 contains 13 residues.